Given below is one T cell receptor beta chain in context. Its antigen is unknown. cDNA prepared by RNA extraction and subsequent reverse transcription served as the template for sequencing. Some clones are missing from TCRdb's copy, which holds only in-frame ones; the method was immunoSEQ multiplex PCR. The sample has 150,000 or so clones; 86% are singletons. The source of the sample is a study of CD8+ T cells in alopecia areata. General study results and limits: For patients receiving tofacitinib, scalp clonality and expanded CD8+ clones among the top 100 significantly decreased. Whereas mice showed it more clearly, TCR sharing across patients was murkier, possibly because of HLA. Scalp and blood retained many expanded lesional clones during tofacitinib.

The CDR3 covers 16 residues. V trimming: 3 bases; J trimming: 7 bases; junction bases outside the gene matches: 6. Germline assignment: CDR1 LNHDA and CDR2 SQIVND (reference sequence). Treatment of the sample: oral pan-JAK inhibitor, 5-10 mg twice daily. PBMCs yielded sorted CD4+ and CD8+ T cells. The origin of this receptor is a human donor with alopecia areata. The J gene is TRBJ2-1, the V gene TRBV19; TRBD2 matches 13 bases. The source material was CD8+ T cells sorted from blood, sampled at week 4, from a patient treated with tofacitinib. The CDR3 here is CASSMTGTSGTNEQFF. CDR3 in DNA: TGTGCCAGTAGTATGACCGGGACTAGCGGGACAAATGAGCAGTTCTTC.